This T cell receptor (beta chain) was retrieved from a study of response to subunit inactivated influenza vaccine. The CDR3 sequence is 18 residues long. Trimming cost V 1 base and J 3 bases, with 19 bases left between them. The germline CDR1 and CDR2 sequences are SGHTA and FQGTGA. TCRdb fed the RT-PCR reads into MiXCR, producing one record per CDR3 protein. Of hundreds of thousands of distinct CDR3 sequences in the sample, around 10% were seen once. This sample was shared with a second study, whose subject was T cells expressing NK-cell markers. That paper adds: As the method of synthesis, 5'RACE template switching with UMIs yielded TCR beta cDNA. Underlying the TCR beta repertoires were sorted CD3+CD56+NKG2C+, CD3+CD56+NKG2C- and CD3+CD56-NKG2C+ T cells.

This chain uses TRBV7-3 with TRBJ2-1, with D perhaps matching TRBD2 (5 bases). The starting material was PBMCs from blood, obtained on the day of vaccination. The sequence was obtained from a middle-aged man who received an inactivated influenza vaccine. Here the CDR3 reads CASSLSAVGRANYNEQFF. CDR3 in DNA: TGTGCCAGCAGCTTAAGCGCGGTCGGGCGGGCAAACTACAATGAGCAGTTCTTC.